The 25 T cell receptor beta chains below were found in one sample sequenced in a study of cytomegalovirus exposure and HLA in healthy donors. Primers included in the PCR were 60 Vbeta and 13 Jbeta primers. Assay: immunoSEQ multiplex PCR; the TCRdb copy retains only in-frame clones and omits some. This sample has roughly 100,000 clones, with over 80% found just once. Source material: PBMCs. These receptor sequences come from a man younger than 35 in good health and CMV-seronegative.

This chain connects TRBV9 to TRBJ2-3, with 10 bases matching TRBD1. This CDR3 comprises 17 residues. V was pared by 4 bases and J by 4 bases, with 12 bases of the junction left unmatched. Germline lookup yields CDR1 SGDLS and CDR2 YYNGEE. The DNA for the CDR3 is TGTGCCAGCAGCCCCCCCCGAGACAGGGGGCCCCCAGATACGCAGTATTTT. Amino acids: CASSPPRDRGPPDTQYF. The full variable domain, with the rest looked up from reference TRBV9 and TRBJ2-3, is DSGVTQTPKHLITATGQRVTLRCSPRSGDLSVYWYQQSLDQGLQFLIQYYNGEERAKGNILERFSAQQFPDLHSELNLSSLELGDSALYFCASSPPRDRGPPDTQYFGPGTRLTVL.

The CDR3 nucleotides read TGTGCCAGCAGGCTAGCCTCTAGCGGGAGGTGGTATGAGCAGTTCTTC. Amino acid sequence: CASRLASSGRWYEQFF. The chain recombines TRBV27 with TRBJ2-1; 11 bases are shared with TRBD2. Per the germline V gene, CDR1 is MNHEY and CDR2 is SMNVEV (reference sequence). The CDR3 extends over 16 amino acids. The V gene end was trimmed by 6 bases and the J gene end by 8 bases; junction bases not matched to a gene: 12.

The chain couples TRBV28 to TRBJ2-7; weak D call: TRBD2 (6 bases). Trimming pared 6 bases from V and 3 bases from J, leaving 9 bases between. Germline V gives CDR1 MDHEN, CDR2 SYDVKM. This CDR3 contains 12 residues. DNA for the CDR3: TGTGCCAGCAGGCGGGATGTCTACGAGCAGTACTTC. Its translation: CASRRDVYEQYF.

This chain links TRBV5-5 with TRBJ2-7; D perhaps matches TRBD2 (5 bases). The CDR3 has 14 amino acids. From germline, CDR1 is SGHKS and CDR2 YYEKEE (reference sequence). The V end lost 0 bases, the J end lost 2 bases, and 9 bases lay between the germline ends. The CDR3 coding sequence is TGTGCCAGCAGCTTGGCGGGGAGCACCTACGAGCAGTACTTC. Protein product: CASSLAGSTYEQYF. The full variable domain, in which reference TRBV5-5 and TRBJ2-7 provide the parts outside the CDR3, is DAGVTQSPTHLIKTRGQQVTLRCSPISGHKSVSWYQQVLGQGPQFIFQYYEKEERGRGNFPDRFSARQFPNYSSELNVNALLLGDSALYLCASSLAGSTYEQYFGPGTRLTVT.

CDR3: CASSLGQGREKLFF. Written as DNA, the CDR3 is TGTGCCAGCAGCTTAGGGCAGGGGCGCGAAAAACTGTTTTTT. This chain links TRBV7-2 with TRBJ1-4, with a weak D call TRBD1 (6 bases). Deletions cut 1 base from V and 8 bases from J, with 11 bases between. The V gene's germline CDR1 is SGHTA and CDR2 FQGNSA. This CDR3 has 14 amino acids.

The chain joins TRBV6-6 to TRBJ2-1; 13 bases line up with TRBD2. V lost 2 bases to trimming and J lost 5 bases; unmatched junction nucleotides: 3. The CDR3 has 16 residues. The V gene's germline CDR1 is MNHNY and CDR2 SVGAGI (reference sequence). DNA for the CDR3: TGTGCCAGCAGTTACCCGGGACTAGCGGGGCACAATGAGCAGTTCTTC. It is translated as CASSYPGLAGHNEQFF.

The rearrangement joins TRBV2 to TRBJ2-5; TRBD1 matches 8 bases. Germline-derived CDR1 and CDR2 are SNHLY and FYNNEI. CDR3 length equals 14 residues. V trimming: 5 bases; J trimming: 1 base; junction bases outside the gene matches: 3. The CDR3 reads CASSSDRGQETQYF. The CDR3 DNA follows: TGTGCCAGCAGTTCTGACAGGGGCCAAGAGACCCAGTACTTC. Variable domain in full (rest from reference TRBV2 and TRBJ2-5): EPEVTQTPSHQVTQMGQEVILRCVPISNHLYFYWYRQILGQKVEFLVSFYNNEISEKSEIFDDQFSVERPDGSNFTLKIRSTKLEDSAMYFCASSSDRGQETQYFGPGTRLLVL.

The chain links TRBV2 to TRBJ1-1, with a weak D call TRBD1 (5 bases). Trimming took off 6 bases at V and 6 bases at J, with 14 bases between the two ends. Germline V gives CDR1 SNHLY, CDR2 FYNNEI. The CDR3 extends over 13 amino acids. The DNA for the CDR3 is TGTGCCAGCAGCTACCAGGGCCGCCCTGAAGCTTTCTTT. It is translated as CASSYQGRPEAFF.

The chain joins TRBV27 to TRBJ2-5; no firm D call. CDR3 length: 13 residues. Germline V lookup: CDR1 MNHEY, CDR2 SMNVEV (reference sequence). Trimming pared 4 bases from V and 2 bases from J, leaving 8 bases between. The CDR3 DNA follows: TGTGCCAGCAGTTCCCCCCTTCAAGAGACCCAGTACTTC. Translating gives CASSSPLQETQYF.

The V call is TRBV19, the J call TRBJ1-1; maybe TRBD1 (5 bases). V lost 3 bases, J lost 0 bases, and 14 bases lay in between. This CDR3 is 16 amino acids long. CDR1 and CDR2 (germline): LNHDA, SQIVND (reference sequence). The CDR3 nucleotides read TGTGCCAGTAGTATGGAGACAGATTATTTGAACACTGAAGCTTTCTTT. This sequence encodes CASSMETDYLNTEAFF.

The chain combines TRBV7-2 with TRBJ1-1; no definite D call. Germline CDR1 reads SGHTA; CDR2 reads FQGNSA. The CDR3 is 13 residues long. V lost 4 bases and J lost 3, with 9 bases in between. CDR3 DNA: TGTGCCAGCAGCTCGCGACGGGACACTGAAGCTTTCTTT. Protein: CASSSRRDTEAFF.

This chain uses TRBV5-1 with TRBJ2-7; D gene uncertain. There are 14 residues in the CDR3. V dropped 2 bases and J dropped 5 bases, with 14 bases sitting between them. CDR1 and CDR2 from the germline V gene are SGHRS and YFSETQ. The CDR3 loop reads CASSLPGDLHEQYF. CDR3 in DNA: TGCGCCAGCAGCTTACCGGGTGATCTCCACGAGCAGTACTTC.

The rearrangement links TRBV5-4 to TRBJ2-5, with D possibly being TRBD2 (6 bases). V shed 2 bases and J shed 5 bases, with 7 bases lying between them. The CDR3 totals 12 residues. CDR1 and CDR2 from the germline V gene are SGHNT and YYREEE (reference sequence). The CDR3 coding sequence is TGTGCCAGCAGCTTACTAGCCGAGACCCAGTACTTC. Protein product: CASSLLAETQYF.

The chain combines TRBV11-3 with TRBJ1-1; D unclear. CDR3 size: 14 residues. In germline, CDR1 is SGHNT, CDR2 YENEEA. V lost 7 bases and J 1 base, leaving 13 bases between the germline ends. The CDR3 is CASMPKQKNTEAFF. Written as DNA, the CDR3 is TGTGCCAGCATGCCGAAACAGAAGAACACTGAAGCTTTCTTT.

The CDR3 coding sequence is TGTGCCAGCAGTTTTCAGGGGGCGAGGGAGACCCAGTACTTC. Residues: CASSFQGARETQYF. The chain couples TRBV27 to TRBJ2-5; 8 bases map to TRBD1. The CDR3 has 14 residues. Germline V gene lookup returns CDR1 MNHEY and CDR2 SMNVEV (reference sequence). With V trimmed by 3 bases and J by 5 bases, 5 bases remained unmatched.

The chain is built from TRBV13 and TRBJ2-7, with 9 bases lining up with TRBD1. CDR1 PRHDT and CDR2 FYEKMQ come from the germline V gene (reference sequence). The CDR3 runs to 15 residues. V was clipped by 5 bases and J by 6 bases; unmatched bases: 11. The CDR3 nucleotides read TGTGCCAGCAGCCCGGAGGGACAGGGAATTCGCGAGCAGTACTTC. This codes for CASSPEGQGIREQYF. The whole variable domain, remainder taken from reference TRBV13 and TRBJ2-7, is AAGVIQSPRHLIKEKRETATLKCYPIPRHDTVYWYQQGPGQDPQFLISFYEKMQSDKGSIPDRFSAQQFSDYHSELNMSSLELGDSALYFCASSPEGQGIREQYFGPGTRLTVT.

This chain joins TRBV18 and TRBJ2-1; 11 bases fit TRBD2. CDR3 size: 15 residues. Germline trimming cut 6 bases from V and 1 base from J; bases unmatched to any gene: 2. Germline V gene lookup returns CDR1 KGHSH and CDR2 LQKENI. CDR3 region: CASSLAGGSYNEQFF. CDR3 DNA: TGTGCCAGCTCTCTAGCGGGAGGATCCTACAATGAGCAGTTCTTC.

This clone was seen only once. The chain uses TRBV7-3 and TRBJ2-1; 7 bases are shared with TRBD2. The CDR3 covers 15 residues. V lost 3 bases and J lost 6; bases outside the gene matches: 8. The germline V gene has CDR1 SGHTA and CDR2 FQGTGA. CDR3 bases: TGTGCCAGCAGCTTGCCGGCGGGAGAGGGCAATGAGCAGTTCTTC. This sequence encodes CASSLPAGEGNEQFF.

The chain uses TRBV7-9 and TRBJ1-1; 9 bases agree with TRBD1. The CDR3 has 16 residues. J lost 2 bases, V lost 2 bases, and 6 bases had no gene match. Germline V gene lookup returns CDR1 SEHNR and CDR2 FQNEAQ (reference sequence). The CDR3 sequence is CASSLTGTGRNTEAFF. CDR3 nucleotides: TGTGCCAGCAGCTTAACCGGGACAGGGAGAAACACTGAAGCTTTCTTT. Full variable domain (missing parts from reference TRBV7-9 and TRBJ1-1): DTGVSQNPRHKITKRGQNVTFRCDPISEHNRLYWYRQTLGQGPEFLTYFQNEAQLEKSRLLSDRFSAERPKGSFSTLEIQRTEQGDSAMYLCASSLTGTGRNTEAFFGQGTRLTVV.

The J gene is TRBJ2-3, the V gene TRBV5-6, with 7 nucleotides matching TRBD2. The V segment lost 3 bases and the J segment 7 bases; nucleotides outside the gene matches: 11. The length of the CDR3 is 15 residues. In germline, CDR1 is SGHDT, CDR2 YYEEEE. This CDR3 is CASSSRASGSNTQYF. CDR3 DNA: TGTGCCAGCAGCTCAAGGGCTAGCGGCTCTAATACGCAGTATTTT.

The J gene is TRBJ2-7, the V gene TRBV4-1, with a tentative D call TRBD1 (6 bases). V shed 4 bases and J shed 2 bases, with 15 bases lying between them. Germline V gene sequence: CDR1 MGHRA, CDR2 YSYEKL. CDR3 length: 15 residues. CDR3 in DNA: TGCGCCAGCAGCCCGCTGACAGGTTTCACCTACGAGCAGTACTTC. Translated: CASSPLTGFTYEQYF.

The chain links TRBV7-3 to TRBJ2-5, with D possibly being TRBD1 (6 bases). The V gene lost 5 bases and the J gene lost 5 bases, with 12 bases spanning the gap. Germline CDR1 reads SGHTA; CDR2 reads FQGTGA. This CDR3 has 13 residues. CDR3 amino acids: CASSVRGVETQYF. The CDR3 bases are TGTGCCAGCAGCGTCAGGGGTGTCGAGACCCAGTACTTC.

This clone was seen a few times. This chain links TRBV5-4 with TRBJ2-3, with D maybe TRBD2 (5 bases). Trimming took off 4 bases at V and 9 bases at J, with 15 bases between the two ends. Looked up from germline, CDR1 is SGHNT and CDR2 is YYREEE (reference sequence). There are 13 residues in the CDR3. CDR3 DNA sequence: TGTGCCAGCAGCGGAGGTGATTGGAGCACGCAGTATTTT. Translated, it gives CASSGGDWSTQYF.

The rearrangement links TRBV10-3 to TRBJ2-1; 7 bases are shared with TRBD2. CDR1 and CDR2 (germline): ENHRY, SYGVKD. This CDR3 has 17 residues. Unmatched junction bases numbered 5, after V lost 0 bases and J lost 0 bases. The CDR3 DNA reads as TGTGCCATCAGTGAGTCGAAGCGGGGAAGCTCCTACAATGAGCAGTTCTTC. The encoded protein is CAISESKRGSSYNEQFF.

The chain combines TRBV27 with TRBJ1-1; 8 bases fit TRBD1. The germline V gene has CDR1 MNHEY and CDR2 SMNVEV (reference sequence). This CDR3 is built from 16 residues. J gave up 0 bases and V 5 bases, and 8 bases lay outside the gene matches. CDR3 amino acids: CASSRLETGVNTEAFF. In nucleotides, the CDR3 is TGTGCCAGCAGTAGATTAGAGACAGGGGTGAACACTGAAGCTTTCTTT.